This T cell receptor beta chain was identified in a study of T cell responses to AZD1222 COVID-19 vaccine. The wider study: The study pooled second doses at about 4 or about 12 weeks. Points from the study as a whole: A mostly white British donor set with more females was recruited, and clonal diversity was possibly underestimated. Repertoires were obtained solely post-peak T cell response. The study identified only a handful of AZD1222 recipients as seropositive at baseline.

Germline-derived CDR1 and CDR2 are LGHNA and YSLEER. V lost 3 bases and J lost 0; bases outside the gene matches: 6. CDR3 length equals 18 residues. This clone was found once. Its antigen is still unknown. Only in-frame clones appear in the TCRdb table, and some are missing; sequencing was by immunoSEQ multiplex PCR. This table holds about 150,000 clones, roughly 92% found once. This TCR derives from an adult in good health. The chain employs TRBV4-3 and TRBJ2-3; TRBD2 matches at 13 bases. Material: peripheral blood, obtained on day 0 of AZD1222 vaccination. In nucleotides, the CDR3 is TGCGCCAGCAGCCATGACTGGGGACTAGCGGGAAGCACAGATACGCAGTATTTT. Amino acid sequence: CASSHDWGLAGSTDTQYF.